This T cell receptor beta chain is drawn from a study of regulatory T cells in long-lasting Graves disease. Study information: Graves' cases, newly diagnosed, had used antithyroid drugs under 3 months. Notes on the study in general: Newly diagnosed Graves' patients had higher TCR diversity than persistent ones. Not thyroid tissue but only peripheral blood was studied.

Indicated time point: newly diagnosed GD, antithyroid drugs for less than 3 months. RNA from PBMCs was the source of the TCR library. Germline CDR1 reads DFQATT; CDR2 reads SNEGSKA (reference sequence). The CDR3 totals 11 residues. J gave up 9 bases and V 3 bases, and 2 bases lay outside the gene matches. As concerns this clonotype: What it binds is not known.

CDR3 regions were amplified by Arm-PCR using iRepertoire HTBI primers to build TCR beta libraries. TCRdb re-derived calls from the multiplex PCR reads in MiXCR, one entry per CDR3 protein. Among over 450,000 distinct CDR3 sequences listed, around 12% were seen once. These same data were also listed under a study on T cells in Graves' hyperthyroidism and ophthalmopathy. That report adds: Most expanded thyroid clonotypes above 0.001 also appeared in blood.

The specimen comprised peripheral blood mononuclear cells (PBMCs), sampled at new diagnosis, from a patient treated with antithyroid drugs. The gene calls are TRBV20-1 and TRBJ2-1, with 7 bases aligning to TRBD1. The clonotype comes from a woman in her twenties or thirties with Graves disease. The CDR3 region has the DNA TGCAGTGCTAGTAGACAGGGTGAGCAGTTCTTC. It yields the protein CSASRQGEQFF.